These 14 T cell receptor beta chains share one sample of origin, sequenced in a study of early T cells in non-severe SARS-CoV-2 infection. TCRdb passed the 5' RACE reads through MiXCR, listing each CDR3 protein once. The table lists about 77,000 distinct CDR3 sequences, roughly 9.4% of them singletons. Material: whole blood. These receptors were obtained from an adult who was a healthcare worker with PCR-confirmed SARS-CoV-2 infection or an uninfected control (not recorded which).

This clonotype was observed a few times. The chain recombines TRBV5-4 with TRBJ2-7, with D hard to call. CDR1 and CDR2 from the germline V gene are SGHNT and YYREEE (reference sequence). Trimming removed 0 bases at V and 1 base at J, with 5 bases between. The CDR3 has 13 residues. As DNA, the CDR3 is TGTGCCAGCAGCTTGGCCGGATCCTACGAGCAGTACTTC. This encodes CASSLAGSYEQYF.

The chain is built from TRBV6-6 and TRBJ2-3; D is possibly TRBD2 (6 bases). V was trimmed by 5 bases and J by 1 base, leaving 13 bases between them. The CDR3 extends over 15 amino acids. Germline values: CDR1 MNHNY, CDR2 SVGAGI (reference sequence). The CDR3 here is CASSAGVAGTDTQYF. The CDR3 DNA reads TGTGCCAGCAGTGCCGGGGTAGCGGGCACAGATACGCAGTATTTT.

In its sample, this clonotype was seen many times. The chain uses TRBV18 and TRBJ1-5; no definite D call. Between the trimmed V and J ends, which lost 5 bases and 5 bases, there was a span of 19 bases. CDR3 length equals 16 residues. The germline V gene has CDR1 KGHSH and CDR2 LQKENI. The CDR3 sequence is CASSRLPARKDQPQHF. DNA of the CDR3: TGTGCCAGCTCAAGGCTCCCAGCGCGCAAGGATCAGCCCCAGCATTTT.

The rearrangement uses TRBV27 and TRBJ2-3, with 7 positions matching TRBD2. Per germline, CDR1 MNHEY and CDR2 SMNVEV (reference sequence). The CDR3 runs 17 residues. J was trimmed by 4 bases and V by 4 bases; bases with no gene match: 14. CDR3 in DNA: TGTGCCAGCAGTTCAGGCGAGTGGGGCGGGAGTTCAGATACGCAGTATTTT. Its translation: CASSSGEWGGSSDTQYF.

At least ten counts were recorded for this clonotype. This chain links TRBV19 with TRBJ1-4, with D possibly TRBD1 on 5 matching bases. This CDR3 is built from 15 residues. CDR1 and CDR2 (germline): LNHDA, SQIVND (reference sequence). Trimming removed 10 bases at V and 7 bases at J, with 22 bases between. The CDR3 loop is CATRDATLGGEKLFF. The CDR3 DNA is TGTGCCACTCGGGACGCCACTCTCGGCGGTGAAAAACTGTTTTTT.

This clonotype came up many times. This chain uses TRBV7-8 with TRBJ2-7, with 9 bases aligning to TRBD2. The V segment lost 5 bases and the J segment 6 bases; nucleotides outside the gene matches: 8. Germline V CDR1 and CDR2: SGHVS, FQNEAQ. CDR3 length equals 14 residues. The CDR3 sequence is CASSPRTSETEQYF. CDR3 in DNA: TGTGCCAGCAGCCCCCGGACTAGCGAAACCGAGCAGTACTTC.

This clonotype occurred many times. The chain has TRBV27 and TRBJ1-4, with 8 bases lining up with TRBD1. V trimming: 2 bases; J trimming: 12 bases; junction bases outside the gene matches: 14. The CDR3 has 16 amino acids. Germline V gives CDR1 MNHEY, CDR2 SMNVEV (reference sequence). CDR3 DNA sequence: TGTGCCAGCAGTTTAATGGTGTCAGGGGGCGAAGCGGAACTGTTTTTT. It yields the protein CASSLMVSGGEAELFF.

This clonotype was found many times. The chain joins TRBV5-5 to TRBJ2-5; 9 bases match TRBD1. The CDR3 is 14 amino acids. Germline CDR1 reads SGHKS; CDR2 reads YYEKEE (reference sequence). J gave up 4 bases and V 2 bases, and 3 bases lay outside the gene matches. The CDR3 DNA sequence: TGTGCCAGCAGCTTCCGGGACAGGGCAGAGACCCAGTACTTC. This gives the protein CASSFRDRAETQYF.

This clonotype was observed a few times. The chain combines TRBV27 with TRBJ2-7, with D perhaps assigned TRBD1 or TRBD2 (5 bases each). The germline V and J ends were trimmed by 1 base and 2 bases, with 12 bases remaining between them. Per the germline V gene, CDR1 is MNHEY and CDR2 is SMNVEV (reference sequence). CDR3 length: 15 amino acids. The CDR3 sequence: CASSLYGDVPYEQYF. The DNA for the CDR3 is TGTGCCAGCAGTTTATATGGGGACGTACCCTACGAGCAGTACTTC.

This clonotype was recorded a few times. The V and J genes are TRBV7-2 and TRBJ2-2, with 10 bases aligning to TRBD2. The CDR3 is made up of 18 amino acids. The germline gives CDR1 SGHTA, CDR2 FQGNSA. V gave up 1 base and J gave up 4 bases; unmatched junction bases: 9. The CDR3 nucleotides read TGTGCCAGCAGCTTAGAGCCTAGCGGGAGCCTCCGCACCGGGGAGCTGTTTTTT. Its protein is CASSLEPSGSLRTGELFF.

The chain joins TRBV7-9 to TRBJ2-5; D is undetermined. Trimming removed 5 bases at V and 4 bases at J, with 17 bases between. This CDR3 comprises 15 residues. Germline CDR1 is SEHNR and CDR2 is FQNEAQ (reference sequence). The CDR3 DNA reads as TGTGCCAGCAGCCTCTACCACGAGAGACGAGAGACCCAGTACTTC. Its protein is CASSLYHERRETQYF.

This clonotype was observed many times. The V gene is TRBV18, the J gene TRBJ2-1; 11 positions agree with TRBD2. V lost 4 bases to trimming and J lost 2 bases; unmatched junction nucleotides: 7. Per the germline V gene, CDR1 is KGHSH and CDR2 is LQKENI. The CDR3 totals 17 residues. The CDR3 protein is CASSLKGTSGTYNEQFF. CDR3 in DNA: TGTGCCAGCTCACTGAAGGGGACTAGCGGTACCTACAATGAGCAGTTCTTC.

V usage is TRBV28 and J usage is TRBJ2-2; D gene ambiguous. Trimming cost V 3 bases and J 1 base, with 6 bases left between them. CDR3 length: 14 amino acids. Per germline, CDR1 MDHEN and CDR2 SYDVKM. In DNA form, the CDR3 reads TGTGCCAGCAGTTTTACAGTGAACACCGGGGAGCTGTTTTTT. Amino acid sequence: CASSFTVNTGELFF.

This sequence joins TRBV2 and TRBJ2-7, with TRBD2 matching over 7 bases. Germline loops: CDR1 SNHLY, CDR2 FYNNEI. V lost 8 bases and J lost 1; bases outside the gene matches: 8. The CDR3 length is 14 residues. Written as DNA, the CDR3 is TGTGCCAGCTACCCCGGCGGGGGATCCTACGAGCAGTACTTC. Its protein product is CASYPGGGSYEQYF. Based on the CDR3 plus reference TRBV2 and TRBJ2-7, the full variable domain is EPEVTQTPSHQVTQMGQEVILRCVPISNHLYFYWYRQILGQKVEFLVSFYNNEISEKSEIFDDQFSVERPDGSNFTLKIRSTKLEDSAMYFCASYPGGGSYEQYFGPGTRLTVT.